The text below deals with one T cell receptor beta chain. The sample belongs to a study of shared clonotypes between healthy human individuals. Sequencing was performed with immunoSEQ multiplex PCR; in TCRdb, only in-frame clones are kept and a portion is missing. The sample consists of roughly 1,000,000 clones, around three quarters of them appearing once. The CDR3 is made up of 18 amino acids. Germline V CDR1 and CDR2: SGHRS, YFSETQ. V shed 4 bases, J shed 13 bases, and the junction held 17 bases outside the gene matches. The receptor's source is a man aged 18 to 35 in good health. Some clones in this sample may be carry-over from other donors' samples. J is TRBJ2-6 and V is TRBV5-1; 13 bases fit TRBD2. Sequenced input: memory CD4+ T cells from PBMCs. Subset described: CD45RA-negative fraction. Here the CDR3 DNA reads TGCGCCAGCAGCCCCGGACTAGCGGGAGTAAGCAGGGCCCGGGTCCTGACTTTC. This gives the protein CASSPGLAGVSRARVLTF.